The clone carrying this TCR beta chain was detected once. As yet, its antigen is unknown. The data are from a study of T cell responses to AZD1222 COVID-19 vaccine. Libraries were prepared by immunoSEQ multiplex PCR; TCRdb keeps only in-frame clonotypes and omits some of them. The repertoire holds approximately 88,000 clones, with roughly 94% as singletons. There are 15 residues in the CDR3. The ends lost 7 bases at V and 2 bases at J; junction bases unmatched: 8. Germline V gene data show CDR1 as MDHEN and CDR2 as SYDVKM. Study-level findings and limits: Mostly white British, mostly female donors; authors suggested clonal diversity may be underestimated.

The rearrangement joins TRBV28 to TRBJ2-3; 8 bases are shared with TRBD2. Sequenced material: peripheral blood, taken on day 0 of AZD1222 vaccination. The receptor's source is an adult in good health. The CDR3 sequence: CASTSGSGDTDTQYF. Written as DNA, the CDR3 is TGTGCCAGCACCAGCGGGAGCGGGGACACAGATACGCAGTATTTT.